These 14 T cell receptor beta chains share one sample of origin, sequenced in a study of control samples from healthy donors and cancer patients. Only in-frame clones appear in the TCRdb table, and some are missing; sequencing was by immunoSEQ multiplex PCR. Seen here are about 52,000 clones, 85% to 95% observed once, and the top ten hold approximately 2.2%. Sequenced sample: blood. The receptors here all came from a man aged 25 to 40 in good health.

The J gene is TRBJ1-1, the V gene TRBV7-2; weak D call: TRBD1 (5 bases). Germline loops: CDR1 SGHTA, CDR2 FQGNSA. V shed 2 bases and J shed 1 base, with 11 bases lying between them. The CDR3 consists of 15 residues. CDR3 region: CASSLSKGPNTEAFF. CDR3 DNA sequence: TGTGCCAGCAGCTTAAGTAAGGGGCCGAACACTGAAGCTTTCTTT.

This clone came up a few times. The chain couples TRBV3-1 (or the pseudogene TRBV3-2) to TRBJ2-2, with D unclear. Per germline, CDR1 LGHDT and CDR2 YNNKEL (reference sequence). The CDR3 spans 15 residues. The V gene lost 7 bases and the J gene lost 4 bases, with 16 bases spanning the gap. The CDR3 reads CASNQAGSSTGELFF. The CDR3 DNA sequence: TGTGCCAGCAATCAGGCAGGTTCGAGCACCGGGGAGCTGTTTTTT.

The chain is built from TRBV19 and TRBJ2-1; tentatively, D is TRBD2 (5 bases). The CDR3 runs to 14 residues. Germline CDR1 is LNHDA and CDR2 is SQIVND (reference sequence). V dropped 5 bases and J dropped 1 base, with 9 bases sitting between them. CDR3 nucleotide sequence: TGTGCCAGTAGTTCTCCGGGGTCCTACAATGAGCAGTTCTTC. Translated, it gives CASSSPGSYNEQFF.

The V gene is TRBV10-3, the J gene TRBJ2-7; the match to TRBD2 covers 8 bases. J gave up 0 bases and V 3 bases, and 7 bases lay outside the gene matches. The length of the CDR3 is 16 residues. CDR1 and CDR2 from the germline V gene are ENHRY and SYGVKD. DNA of the CDR3: TGTGCCATCAGTGACCCGACTAGCGCCAGCTCCTACGAGCAGTACTTC. It codes for CAISDPTSASSYEQYF.

This chain connects TRBV5-4 to TRBJ2-1; 10 bases are shared with TRBD1. CDR3 length equals 15 residues. Germline loops: CDR1 SGHNT, CDR2 YYREEE (reference sequence). The trim removed 4 bases at V and 4 bases at J, leaving 5 bases unmatched. CDR3 amino acids: CASSQDRGRYNEQFF. CDR3 bases: TGTGCCAGCAGCCAAGACAGGGGGCGGTACAATGAGCAGTTCTTC.

This rearrangement joins TRBV9 to TRBJ2-2; D unclear. The CDR3 has 17 residues. V shed 0 bases and J shed 1 base, with 13 bases lying between them. Germline assignment: CDR1 SGDLS and CDR2 YYNGEE. CDR3 nucleotides: TGTGCCAGCAGCGTAGCGAGGCGACACGTGAACACCGGGGAGCTGTTTTTT. This encodes CASSVARRHVNTGELFF.

This clone was observed once. The chain is built from TRBV18 and TRBJ2-1; no reliable D call. The CDR3 runs 16 residues. V was shortened by 1 base and J by 0 bases, with 10 bases between the two germline ends. Germline-derived CDR1 and CDR2 are KGHSH and LQKENI. The CDR3 region has the DNA TGTGCCAGCTCACCACAGGGTGCCTCCTCCTACAATGAGCAGTTCTTC. It codes for CASSPQGASSYNEQFF.

On this clone itself: Additional DNA sequences in this sample encode the identical CDR3. The V and J genes are TRBV5-1 and TRBJ2-7, with D tentatively TRBD1 (7 bases). The germline V gene has CDR1 SGHRS and CDR2 YFSETQ. The CDR3 spans 14 residues. Trimming took 0 bases from V and 3 from J, leaving 10 bases between them. CDR3 coding DNA: TGCGCCAGCAGCTTGGGACAGGGACTCTACGAGCAGTACTTC. Protein product: CASSLGQGLYEQYF.

The J gene is TRBJ2-1, the V gene TRBV7-6, with D hard to call. Trimming took 2 bases from V and 5 from J, leaving 7 bases between them. Per the germline V gene, CDR1 is SGHVS and CDR2 is FNYEAQ. The length of the CDR3 is 13 residues. CDR3 sequence: CASSLLGNNEQFF. The CDR3 coding sequence is TGTGCCAGCAGCTTACTGGGTAACAATGAGCAGTTCTTC.

The chain is built from TRBV27 and TRBJ2-7; weak D call: TRBD1 (6 bases). The CDR3 runs 14 residues. The germline V gene encodes CDR1 MNHEY and CDR2 SMNVEV (reference sequence). Between the trimmed V and J ends, which lost 3 bases and 3 bases, there was a span of 12 bases. The CDR3 nucleotides read TGTGCCAGCAGTTTTCAGGGGAGAAACTACGAGCAGTACTTC. It is translated as CASSFQGRNYEQYF.

The chain combines TRBV7-2 with TRBJ2-1, with D hard to call. CDR3 length equals 16 residues. The V and J ends lost 2 bases and 1 base respectively, with 12 bases between them. From germline, CDR1 is SGHTA and CDR2 FQGNSA. CDR3 sequence: CASSLTGGKSYNEQFF. CDR3 nucleotides: TGTGCCAGCAGCTTAACTGGTGGGAAATCCTACAATGAGCAGTTCTTC.

The rearrangement uses TRBV9 and TRBJ2-5, with 12 bases matching TRBD1. The CDR3 contains 17 residues. Germline lookup yields CDR1 SGDLS and CDR2 YYNGEE. The ends lost 4 bases at V and 5 bases at J; junction bases unmatched: 12. CDR3 residues: CASSYTPGTGGGETQYF. The CDR3, as DNA: TGTGCCAGCAGCTACACTCCCGGGACAGGGGGCGGGGAGACCCAGTACTTC.

The chain is built from TRBV19 and TRBJ2-1; D is ambiguous. The V end was cut by 3 bases, the J end by 2 bases, with 11 bases between. The V gene's germline CDR1 is LNHDA and CDR2 SQIVND (reference sequence). There are 15 residues in the CDR3. The CDR3 is CASSMSYWAYNEQFF. CDR3 coding DNA: TGTGCCAGTAGTATGTCCTACTGGGCCTACAATGAGCAGTTCTTC.

This chain uses TRBV27 with TRBJ2-5; TRBD2 agrees at 9 bases. The CDR3 runs 15 residues. V shed 8 bases and J 2 bases; nucleotides not matched to a gene: 9. The germline CDR1 and CDR2 sequences are MNHEY and SMNVEV (reference sequence). In DNA form, the CDR3 reads TGTGCCAGCCGGAGGTTAGCGGGAGAACAAGAGACCCAGTACTTC. Its protein is CASRRLAGEQETQYF.